The present entry profiles one T cell receptor beta chain with its context. Antigen: not known. The V gene's germline CDR1 is LGHNT and CDR2 FRNRAP. The CDR3 runs to 15 residues. The V gene lost 0 bases and the J gene lost 5 bases, with 11 bases spanning the gap. The data are from a study of glioma-infiltrating T cells. Study-level findings and limits: Tissue-blood divergence was below expectation in non-neoplastic patients, above in gliomas. Tissue and blood shared very few CDR3 sequences.

TCR alpha and beta CDR3 regions were amplified from RNA using iRepertoire nested multiplex PCR. Input was roughly 85-400 ng of tissue mRNA or PBMC total RNA. TCRdb ran MiXCR on the multiplex PCR reads and lists one entry per CDR3 protein. The sample carries approximately 90,000 distinct CDR3 sequences, around 23% recorded once. This TCR came from a human donor with low-grade glioma or glioblastoma, undergoing nonglioma brain surgery, or in good health (not recorded which). J is TRBJ2-1 and V is TRBV12-5; weak D call: TRBD1 (5 bases). The sample was glioma tissue, nonneoplastic brain tissue, or PBMCs (not recorded which). In DNA, the CDR3 is TGTGCTAGTGGTTTGGTAAGGGGCAGACACAATGAGCAGTTCTTC. It yields the protein CASGLVRGRHNEQFF. The full variable domain, in which reference TRBV12-5 and TRBJ2-1 provide the parts outside the CDR3, is DARVTQTPRHKVTEMGQEVTMRCQPILGHNTVFWYRQTMMQGLELLAYFRNRAPLDDSGMPKDRFSAEMPDATLATLKIQPSEPRDSAVYFCASGLVRGRHNEQFFGPGTRLTVL.